This T cell receptor beta chain stems from a study of blood T cell repertoires in COVID-19. The overall study: Sites across the United States, Italy and Spain contributed samples from acute and convalescent COVID-19. From T cells, B-cell-depleted T cells, or PBMCs came the material, which was cDNA or gDNA.

The V gene lost 7 bases and the J gene lost 6 bases, with 5 bases spanning the gap. There are 10 residues in the CDR3. In germline, CDR1 is MNHNY, CDR2 SVGAGI (reference sequence). TCRdb's table, derived via immunoSEQ multiplex PCR, lists solely in-frame clones and lacks some. The sample carries some 270,000 clones, 70% to 90% recorded once. This clone was seen once. This sequence originates from a woman in her 70s with acute or convalescent COVID-19. The sample was peripheral blood. The chain carries TRBV6-6 and TRBJ2-3; D is undetermined. In DNA form, the CDR3 reads TGTGCCAGCAAATCGGATACGCAGTATTTT. Its translation is CASKSDTQYF.